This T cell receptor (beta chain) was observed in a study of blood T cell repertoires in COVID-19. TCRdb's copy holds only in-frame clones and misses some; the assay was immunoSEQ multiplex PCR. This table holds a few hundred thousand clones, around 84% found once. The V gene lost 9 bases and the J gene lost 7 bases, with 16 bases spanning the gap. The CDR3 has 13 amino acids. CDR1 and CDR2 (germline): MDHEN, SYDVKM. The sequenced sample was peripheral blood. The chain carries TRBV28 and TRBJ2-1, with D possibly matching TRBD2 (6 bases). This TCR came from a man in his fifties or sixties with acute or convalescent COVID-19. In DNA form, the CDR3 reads TGTGCCAGTGACCGGGACTTGGGAAATGAGCAGTTCTTC. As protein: CASDRDLGNEQFF.